This T cell receptor (beta chain) stems from a study of Tregs in tolerant kidney transplant recipients. Some clones are missing from TCRdb's copy, which holds only in-frame ones; the method was immunoSEQ multiplex PCR. The sample carries 90,000 to 130,000 clones, around 90% recorded once. Study-wide points: Validation in larger populations is needed because few patients were studied. For some patients, primers changed over time, blocking nucleotide-level comparison.

CDR3 length: 16 amino acids. Trimming shortened V by 1 base and J by 1 base, and 10 bases separated the two germline ends. CDR1 is SGHNT and CDR2 is YENEEA in the germline V gene. This clone showed up just once. Its antigen is unidentified. The rearrangement links TRBV11-3 to TRBJ2-2; tentatively, D is TRBD2 (6 bases). The clonotype was recovered from a human donor who received a combined kidney and bone marrow transplant. Sequenced here: CD4+ T cells from blood, sampled before the transplant. The CDR3 bases are TGTGCCAGCAGCTTAGGTGGGACTCTGAACACCGGGGAGCTGTTTTTT. This translates into CASSLGGTLNTGELFF.